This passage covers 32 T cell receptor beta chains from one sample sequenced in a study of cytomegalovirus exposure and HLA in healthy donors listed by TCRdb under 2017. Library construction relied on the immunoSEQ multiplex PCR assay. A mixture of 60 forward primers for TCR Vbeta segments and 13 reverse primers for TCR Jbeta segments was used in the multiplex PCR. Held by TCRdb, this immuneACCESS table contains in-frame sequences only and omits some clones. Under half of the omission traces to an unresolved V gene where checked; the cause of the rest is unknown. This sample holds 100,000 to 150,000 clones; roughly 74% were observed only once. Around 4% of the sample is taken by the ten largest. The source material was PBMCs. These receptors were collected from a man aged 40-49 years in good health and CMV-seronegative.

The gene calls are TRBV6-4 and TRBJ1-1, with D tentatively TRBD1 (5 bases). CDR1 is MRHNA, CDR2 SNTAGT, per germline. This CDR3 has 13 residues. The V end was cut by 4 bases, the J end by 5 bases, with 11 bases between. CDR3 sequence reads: CASSASGRTEAFF. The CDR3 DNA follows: TGTGCCAGCAGTGCCTCGGGGCGGACTGAAGCTTTCTTT.

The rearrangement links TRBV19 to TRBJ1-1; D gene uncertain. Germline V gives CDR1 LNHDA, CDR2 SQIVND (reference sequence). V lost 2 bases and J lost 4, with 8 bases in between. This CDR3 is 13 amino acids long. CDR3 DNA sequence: TGTGCCAGTAGTATAACGTTCGGCACTGAAGCTTTCTTT. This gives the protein CASSITFGTEAFF. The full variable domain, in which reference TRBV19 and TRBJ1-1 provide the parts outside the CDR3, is DGGITQSPKYLFRKEGQNVTLSCEQNLNHDAMYWYRQDPGQGLRLIYYSQIVNDFQKGDIAEGYSVSREKKESFPLTVTSAQKNPTAFYLCASSITFGTEAFFGQGTRLTVV.

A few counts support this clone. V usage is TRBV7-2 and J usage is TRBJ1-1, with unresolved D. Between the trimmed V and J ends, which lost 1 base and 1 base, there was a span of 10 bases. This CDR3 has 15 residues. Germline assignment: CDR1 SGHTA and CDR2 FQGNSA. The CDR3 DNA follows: TGTGCCAGCAGCTTAGTGGAGGGATCGAACACTGAAGCTTTCTTT. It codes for CASSLVEGSNTEAFF.

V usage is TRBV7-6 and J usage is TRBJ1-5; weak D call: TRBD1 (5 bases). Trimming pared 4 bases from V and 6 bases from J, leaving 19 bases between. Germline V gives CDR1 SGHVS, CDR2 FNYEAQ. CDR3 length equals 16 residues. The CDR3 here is CASSSGRGSMGQPQHF. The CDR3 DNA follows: TGTGCCAGCAGCTCGGGGCGGGGATCGATGGGTCAGCCCCAGCATTTT. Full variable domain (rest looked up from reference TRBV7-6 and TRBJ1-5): GAGVSQSPRYKVTKRGQDVALRCDPISGHVSLYWYRQALGQGPEFLTYFNYEAQQDKSGLPNDRFSAERPEGSISTLTIQRTEQRDSAMYRCASSSGRGSMGQPQHFGDGTRLSIL.

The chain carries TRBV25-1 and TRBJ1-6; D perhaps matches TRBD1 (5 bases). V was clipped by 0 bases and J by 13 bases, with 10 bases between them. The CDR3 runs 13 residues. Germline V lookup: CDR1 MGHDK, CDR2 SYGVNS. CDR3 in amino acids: CASSEYGAGPLHF. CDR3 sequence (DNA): TGTGCCAGCAGTGAATATGGGGCCGGGCCCCTCCACTTT.

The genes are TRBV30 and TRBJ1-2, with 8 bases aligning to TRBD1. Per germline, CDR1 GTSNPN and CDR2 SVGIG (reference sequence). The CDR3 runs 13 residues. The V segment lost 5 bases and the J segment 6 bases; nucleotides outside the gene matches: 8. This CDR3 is CAWGGDRSNGYTF. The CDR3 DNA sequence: TGTGCCTGGGGGGGGGACAGGTCGAATGGCTACACCTTC.

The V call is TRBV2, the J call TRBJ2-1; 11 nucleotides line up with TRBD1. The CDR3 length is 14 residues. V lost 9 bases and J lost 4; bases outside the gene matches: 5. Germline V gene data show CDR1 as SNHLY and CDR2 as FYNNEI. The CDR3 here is CARSRDRGYNEQFF. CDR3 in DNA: TGTGCCAGATCTAGGGACAGGGGGTACAATGAGCAGTTCTTC.

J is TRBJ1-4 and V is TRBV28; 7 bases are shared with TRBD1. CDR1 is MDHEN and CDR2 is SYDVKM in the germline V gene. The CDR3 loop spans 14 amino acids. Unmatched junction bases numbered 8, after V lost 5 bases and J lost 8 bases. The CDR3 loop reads CASSRQGAKEKLFF. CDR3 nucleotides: TGTGCCAGCAGTCGACAGGGTGCGAAGGAAAAACTGTTTTTT.

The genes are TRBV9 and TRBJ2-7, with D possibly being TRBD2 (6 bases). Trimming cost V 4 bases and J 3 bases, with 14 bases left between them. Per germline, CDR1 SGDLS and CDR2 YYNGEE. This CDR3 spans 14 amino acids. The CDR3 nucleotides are TGTGCCAGCAGCCCCGGGACTGGACTCTACGAGCAGTACTTC. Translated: CASSPGTGLYEQYF.

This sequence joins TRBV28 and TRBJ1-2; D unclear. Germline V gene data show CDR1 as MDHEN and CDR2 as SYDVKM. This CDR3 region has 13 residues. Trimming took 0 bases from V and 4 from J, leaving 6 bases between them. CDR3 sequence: CASSLWPSYGYTF. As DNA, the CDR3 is TGTGCCAGCAGTTTATGGCCCAGCTATGGCTACACCTTC.

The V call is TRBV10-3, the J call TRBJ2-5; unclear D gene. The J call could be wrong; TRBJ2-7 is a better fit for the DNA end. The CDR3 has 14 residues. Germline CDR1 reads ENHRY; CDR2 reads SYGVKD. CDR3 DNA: TGTGCCATCAGTGGCACGGAGAGCTCCTACGAGCAGTACTTC. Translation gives CAISGTESSYEQYF.

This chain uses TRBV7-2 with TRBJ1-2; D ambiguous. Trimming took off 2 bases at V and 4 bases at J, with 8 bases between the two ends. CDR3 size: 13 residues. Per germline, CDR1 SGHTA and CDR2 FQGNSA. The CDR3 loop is CASSLSETYGYTF. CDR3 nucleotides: TGTGCCAGCAGCTTAAGCGAGACCTATGGCTACACCTTC.

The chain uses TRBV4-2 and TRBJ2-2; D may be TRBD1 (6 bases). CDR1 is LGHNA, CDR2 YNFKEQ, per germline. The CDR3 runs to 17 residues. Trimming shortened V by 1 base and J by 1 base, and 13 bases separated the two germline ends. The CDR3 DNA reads TGTGCCAGCAGCCAAGTCAGGGGAACCGGGAACACCGGGGAGCTGTTTTTT. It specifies CASSQVRGTGNTGELFF.

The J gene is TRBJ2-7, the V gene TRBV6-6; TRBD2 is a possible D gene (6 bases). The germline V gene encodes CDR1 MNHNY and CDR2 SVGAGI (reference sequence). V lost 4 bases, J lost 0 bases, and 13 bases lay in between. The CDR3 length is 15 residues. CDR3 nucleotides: TGTGCCAGCAGTTCGGGGGAGAGAAGCTCCTACGAGCAGTACTTC. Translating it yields CASSSGERSSYEQYF.

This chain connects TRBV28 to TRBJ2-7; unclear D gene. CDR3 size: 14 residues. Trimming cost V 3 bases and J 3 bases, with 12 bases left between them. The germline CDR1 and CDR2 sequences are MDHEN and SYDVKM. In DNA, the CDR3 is TGTGCCAGCAGTTTGGTTCCGGTAAGCTACGAGCAGTACTTC. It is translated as CASSLVPVSYEQYF.

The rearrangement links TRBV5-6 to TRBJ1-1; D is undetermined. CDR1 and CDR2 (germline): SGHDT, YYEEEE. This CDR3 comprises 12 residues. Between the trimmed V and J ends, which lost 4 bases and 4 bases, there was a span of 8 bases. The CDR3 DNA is TGTGCCAGCAGCCCTCAGTTCACTGAAGCTTTCTTT. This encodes CASSPQFTEAFF.

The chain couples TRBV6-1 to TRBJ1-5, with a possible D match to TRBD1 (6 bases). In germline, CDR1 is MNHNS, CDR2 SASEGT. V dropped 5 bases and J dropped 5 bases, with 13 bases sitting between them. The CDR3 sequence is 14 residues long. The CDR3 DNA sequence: TGTGCCAGCAGTCCCAGGGGAACTCATCAGCCCCAGCATTTT. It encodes CASSPRGTHQPQHF.

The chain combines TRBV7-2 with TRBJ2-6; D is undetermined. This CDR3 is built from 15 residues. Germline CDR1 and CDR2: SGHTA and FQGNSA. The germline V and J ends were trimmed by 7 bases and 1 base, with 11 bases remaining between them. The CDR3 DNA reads TGTGCCAGCACCCTCGGAGCTTCTGGGGCCAACGTCCTGACTTTC. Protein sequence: CASTLGASGANVLTF.

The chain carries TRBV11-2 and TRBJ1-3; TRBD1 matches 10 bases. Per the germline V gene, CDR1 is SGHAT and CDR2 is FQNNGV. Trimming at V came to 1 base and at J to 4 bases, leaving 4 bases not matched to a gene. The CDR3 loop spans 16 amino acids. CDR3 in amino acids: CASSLGGQGSGNTIYF. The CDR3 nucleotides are TGTGCCAGCAGCTTAGGGGGACAGGGGTCCGGAAACACCATATATTTT.

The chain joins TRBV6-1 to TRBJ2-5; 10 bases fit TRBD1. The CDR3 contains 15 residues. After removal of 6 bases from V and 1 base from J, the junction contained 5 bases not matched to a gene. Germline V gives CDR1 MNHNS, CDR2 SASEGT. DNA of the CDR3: TGTGCCAGCAGGCGACAGGGGGCAGGCCAAGAGACCCAGTACTTC. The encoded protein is CASRRQGAGQETQYF.

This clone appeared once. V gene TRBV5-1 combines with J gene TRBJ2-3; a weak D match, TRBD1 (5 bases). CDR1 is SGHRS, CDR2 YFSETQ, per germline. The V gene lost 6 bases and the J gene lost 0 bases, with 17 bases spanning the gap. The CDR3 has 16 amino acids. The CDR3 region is CASTPLGQTSTDTQYF. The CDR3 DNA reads TGCGCCAGCACCCCCCTGGGGCAGACTAGCACAGATACGCAGTATTTT.

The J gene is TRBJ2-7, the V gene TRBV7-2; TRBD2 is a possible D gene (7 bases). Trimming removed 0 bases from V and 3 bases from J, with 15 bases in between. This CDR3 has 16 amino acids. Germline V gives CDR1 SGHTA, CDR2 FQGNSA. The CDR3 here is CASSLAGGGGNYEQYF. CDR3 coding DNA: TGTGCCAGCAGCTTAGCGGGGGGGGGCGGAAACTACGAGCAGTACTTC.

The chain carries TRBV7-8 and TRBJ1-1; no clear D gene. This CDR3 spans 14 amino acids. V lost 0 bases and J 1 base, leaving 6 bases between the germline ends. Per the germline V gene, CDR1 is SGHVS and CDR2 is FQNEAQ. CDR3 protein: CASSLAAGNTEAFF. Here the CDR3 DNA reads TGTGCCAGCAGCTTAGCAGCCGGGAACACTGAAGCTTTCTTT.

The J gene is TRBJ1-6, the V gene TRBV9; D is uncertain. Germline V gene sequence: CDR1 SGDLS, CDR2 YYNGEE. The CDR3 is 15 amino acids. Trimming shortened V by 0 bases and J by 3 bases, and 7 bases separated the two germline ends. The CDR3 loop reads CASSVAFGYNSPLHF. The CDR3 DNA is TGTGCCAGCAGCGTAGCTTTCGGCTATAATTCACCCCTCCACTTT.

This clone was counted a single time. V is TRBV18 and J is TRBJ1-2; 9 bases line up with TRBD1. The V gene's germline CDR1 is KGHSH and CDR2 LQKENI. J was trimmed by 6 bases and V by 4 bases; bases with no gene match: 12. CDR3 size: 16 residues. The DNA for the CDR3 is TGTGCCAGCTCACTCGGGGACAGGGCATACTATGATGGCTACACCTTC. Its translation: CASSLGDRAYYDGYTF.

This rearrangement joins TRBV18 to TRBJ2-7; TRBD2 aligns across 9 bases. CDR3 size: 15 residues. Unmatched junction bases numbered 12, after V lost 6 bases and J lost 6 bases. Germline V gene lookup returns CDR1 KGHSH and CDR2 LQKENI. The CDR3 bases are TGTGCCAGCTCGCCGGAGGGACTAGCCAGTAGCGAGCAGTACTTC. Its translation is CASSPEGLASSEQYF.

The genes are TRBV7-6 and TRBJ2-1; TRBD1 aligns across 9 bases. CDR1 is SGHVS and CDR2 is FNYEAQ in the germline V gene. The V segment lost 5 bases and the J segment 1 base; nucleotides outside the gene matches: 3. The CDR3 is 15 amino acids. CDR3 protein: CASSQGTGSYNEQFF. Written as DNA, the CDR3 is TGTGCCAGCAGCCAAGGGACAGGGTCCTACAATGAGCAGTTCTTC.

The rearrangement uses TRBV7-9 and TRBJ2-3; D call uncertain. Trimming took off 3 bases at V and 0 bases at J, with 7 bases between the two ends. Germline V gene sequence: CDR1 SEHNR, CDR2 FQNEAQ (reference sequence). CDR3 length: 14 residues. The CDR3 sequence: CASSFEHSTDTQYF. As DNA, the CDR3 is TGTGCCAGCAGCTTCGAACACAGCACAGATACGCAGTATTTT.

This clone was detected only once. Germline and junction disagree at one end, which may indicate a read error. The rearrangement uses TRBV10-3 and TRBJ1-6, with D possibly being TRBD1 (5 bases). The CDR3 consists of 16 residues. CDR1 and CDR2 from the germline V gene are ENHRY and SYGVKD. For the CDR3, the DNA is TGTGCCATCAGTGAGCCGGGGGGAGGGTATATTTCACCCCTCCACTTT. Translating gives CAISEPGGGYISPLHF.

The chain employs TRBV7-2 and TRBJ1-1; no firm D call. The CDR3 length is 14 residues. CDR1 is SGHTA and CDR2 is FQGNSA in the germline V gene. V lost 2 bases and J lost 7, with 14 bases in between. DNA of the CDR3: TGTGCCAGCAGCTTAAGGAGAACCGAGGGTGAAGCTTTCTTT. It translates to CASSLRRTEGEAFF. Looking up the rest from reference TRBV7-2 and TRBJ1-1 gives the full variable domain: GAGVSQSPSNKVTEKGKDVELRCDPISGHTALYWYRQSLGQGLEFLIYFQGNSAPDKSGLPSDRFSAERTGGSVSTLTIQRTQQEDSAVYLCASSLRRTEGEAFFGQGTRLTVV.

DNA of the CDR3: TGTGCCAGCAGCGTGCGGGGAATCCTCACAGATACGCAGTATTTT. It codes for CASSVRGILTDTQYF. The chain uses TRBV9 and TRBJ2-3; a weak D match, TRBD2 (6 bases). Between the trimmed V and J ends, which lost 2 bases and 2 bases, there was a span of 12 bases. CDR1 and CDR2 from the germline V gene are SGDLS and YYNGEE. The CDR3 consists of 15 residues.

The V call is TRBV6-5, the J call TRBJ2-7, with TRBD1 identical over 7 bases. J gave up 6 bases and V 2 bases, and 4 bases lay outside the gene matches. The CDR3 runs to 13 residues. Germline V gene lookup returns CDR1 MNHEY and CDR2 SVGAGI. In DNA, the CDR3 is TGTGCCAGCAGTTACCCAGGGACAGCCGAGCAGTACTTC. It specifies CASSYPGTAEQYF.